The 9 T cell receptor beta chains below were found in one sample sequenced in a study of blood T cell repertoires in COVID-19. Libraries were prepared by immunoSEQ multiplex PCR; TCRdb keeps only in-frame clonotypes and omits some of them. The table includes 100,000 to 150,000 clones, over 75% detected once. The sample comprised peripheral blood. These receptors were obtained from a woman older than 75 with acute or convalescent COVID-19.

J is TRBJ1-2 and V is TRBV28; TRBD1 matches at 7 bases. Losses at the gene ends were 5 bases for V and 1 base for J; bases not matched to a gene: 7. This CDR3 region has 15 residues. In germline, CDR1 is MDHEN, CDR2 SYDVKM. CDR3 amino acids: CASSRPGTVNYGYTF. Here the CDR3 DNA reads TGTGCCAGCAGTCGCCCCGGGACAGTTAACTATGGCTACACCTTC.

V is TRBV6-6 and J is TRBJ2-7; no definite D call. V gave up 2 bases and J gave up 6 bases, with 14 bases separating them. This CDR3 has 14 amino acids. The V gene's germline CDR1 is MNHNY and CDR2 SVGAGI (reference sequence). CDR3 sequence (DNA): TGTGCCAGCAGTTACGGCGACATCGTCAGCGAGCAGTACGTC. It specifies CASSYGDIVSEQYV.

V usage is TRBV12-3 or TRBV12-4 and J usage is TRBJ1-2; possible D gene TRBD1, 5 bases. Trimming pared 8 bases from V and 7 bases from J, leaving 11 bases between. CDR3 length equals 11 residues. This chain's CDR3 is CASGRGGGYTF. CDR3 DNA sequence: TGTGCCAGCGGCCGCGGGGGTGGCTACACCTTC.

The chain is built from TRBV9 and TRBJ2-1; 9 bases are shared with TRBD2. The CDR3 length is 18 residues. The germline gives CDR1 SGDLS, CDR2 YYNGEE. The V segment lost 0 bases and the J segment 3 bases; nucleotides outside the gene matches: 10. The DNA of the CDR3 is TGTGCCAGCAGCGTAGCTACCGGAGGGACTAGCCTCTACAATGAGCAGTTCTTC. It yields the protein CASSVATGGTSLYNEQFF.

The chain employs TRBV4-1 and TRBJ1-2; TRBD1 is a possible D gene (6 bases). The CDR3 spans 15 residues. Germline CDR1 reads MGHRA; CDR2 reads YSYEKL. V was shortened by 3 bases and J by 0 bases, with 11 bases between the two germline ends. The CDR3 sequence: CASSHSGTTNYGYTF. The CDR3, as DNA: TGCGCCAGCAGCCATTCCGGGACAACTAACTATGGCTACACCTTC.

This clone came up a few times. Here the CDR3 DNA reads TGCAGTGCTAGTTCAGGGATTGGAAACACCATATATTTT. Protein product: CSASSGIGNTIYF. This sequence joins TRBV20-1 and TRBJ1-3, with D possibly being TRBD1 (5 bases). The V end was cut by 3 bases, the J end by 3 bases, with 9 bases between. This CDR3 is 13 amino acids long. Germline CDR1 is DFQATT and CDR2 is SNEGSKA (reference sequence).

The gene calls are TRBV6-6 and TRBJ1-2; 9 nucleotides line up with TRBD1. The V segment lost 6 bases and the J segment 2 bases; nucleotides outside the gene matches: 10. Germline lookup yields CDR1 MNHNY and CDR2 SVGAGI (reference sequence). The CDR3 runs to 16 residues. Written as DNA, the CDR3 is TGTGCCAGCAGGCCGCTTACAGGGGGCCCCAACTATGGCTACACCTTC. It translates to CASRPLTGGPNYGYTF.

The chain couples TRBV5-1 to TRBJ2-1; 10 positions agree with TRBD2. CDR1 SGHRS and CDR2 YFSETQ come from the germline V gene. CDR3 length: 15 residues. With V trimmed by 2 bases and J by 5 bases, 4 bases remained unmatched. The CDR3 DNA reads TGCGCCAGCAGCTTTACTAGCGGGGCCGACAATGAGCAGTTCTTC. It encodes CASSFTSGADNEQFF.

The chain is built from TRBV7-9 and TRBJ2-6; 7 bases fit TRBD2. Germline CDR1 and CDR2: SEHNR and FQNEAQ (reference sequence). This CDR3 contains 16 residues. V was clipped by 1 base and J by 1 base; unmatched bases: 1. CDR3 sequence: CASSLGGGSGANVLTF. The CDR3 DNA reads TGTGCCAGCAGCTTAGGGGGAGGGTCTGGGGCCAACGTCCTGACTTTC.